The entry below describes one T cell receptor (beta chain). This entry belongs to a study of blood T cell repertoires in COVID-19. Turning to the study itself: Samples of COVID-19 (acute and convalescent) were obtained from the United States, Italy and Spain. PBMCs, B-cell-depleted T cells, or T cells were the source of the cDNA or gDNA that made up the material.

Source study methods: From reference gene primer amplification, estimates of nucleated cell counts were derived. The repertoire was sequenced with immunoSEQ multiplex PCR; TCRdb's copy has only in-frame clones and lacks some. That table is the source of V, J and clone size, and D and trimming were worked out from the DNA. The sample lists tens of thousands of clones, 87% occurring once. Seattle-derived patients entered the study during active infection and were followed longitudinally. The CDR3 totals 15 residues. V trimming: 9 bases; J trimming: 4 bases; junction bases outside the gene matches: 10. Germline values: CDR1 KGHDR, CDR2 SFDVKD.

The chain is built from TRBV24-1 and TRBJ2-1, with 8 positions matching TRBD1. The source is a man in his 60s with COVID-19, enrolled during active disease. Sequenced sample: peripheral blood. CDR3 protein: CATAVRTGLYNEQFF. The CDR3 bases are TGTGCCACCGCGGTCCGGACAGGGTTGTACAATGAGCAGTTCTTC.